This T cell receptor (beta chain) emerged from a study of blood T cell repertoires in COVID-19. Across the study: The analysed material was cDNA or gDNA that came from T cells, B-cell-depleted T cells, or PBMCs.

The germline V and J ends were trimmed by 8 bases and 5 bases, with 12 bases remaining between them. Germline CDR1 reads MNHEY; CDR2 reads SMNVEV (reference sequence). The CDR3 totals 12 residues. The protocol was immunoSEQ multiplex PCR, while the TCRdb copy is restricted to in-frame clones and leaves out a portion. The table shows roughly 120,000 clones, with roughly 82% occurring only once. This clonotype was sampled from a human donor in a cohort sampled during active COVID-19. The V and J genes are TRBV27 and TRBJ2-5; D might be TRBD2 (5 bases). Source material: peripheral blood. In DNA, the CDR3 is TGTGCCAGCCGGAGTTGGAGGGAGACCCAGTACTTC. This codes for CASRSWRETQYF.